This T cell receptor beta chain originates from a study of T cells after yellow fever vaccination. Regarding the study as a whole: Abundant bulk-derived clonotypes could contaminate FACS-sorted repertoires. In post-booster samples, most primary-vaccination clones reappeared (approximately 97% CD4, around 87% CD8).

Worth noting for this clonotype: Its antigen is still unknown.

Synthesis of TCR cDNA relied on 5'RACE template switching, which attached a universal primer site and UMIs. TCRdb used MiXCR to reprocess the 5' RACE reads, holding one entry per CDR3 protein. The sample lists approximately 550,000 distinct CDR3 sequences, roughly a fifth occurring once. Trimming took off 3 bases at V and 1 base at J, with 15 bases between the two ends. This CDR3 comprises 15 residues. Germline lookup yields CDR1 DFQATT and CDR2 SNEGSKA (reference sequence). The receptor was isolated from a young man who received the YFV17D yellow fever vaccine. The sequencing here drew on PBMCs, taken 15 days after the yellow fever booster vaccination. The chain uses TRBV20-1 and TRBJ2-5; D perhaps matches TRBD2 (6 bases). CDR3 in DNA: TGCAGTGCTAGGGTCCCCTCGCGGGGCCAAGAGACCCAGTACTTC. Protein sequence: CSARVPSRGQETQYF.